This passage covers 10 T cell receptor beta chains from one sample sequenced in a study of control samples from healthy donors and cancer patients. Sequenced by immunoSEQ multiplex PCR; TCRdb stores in-frame clones only, minus some. The sample shows 150,000 to 200,000 clones, 80% to 95% of them seen only once. The material sequenced was blood. Every receptor here comes from a woman aged 40 to 50 in good health.

The chain is built from TRBV28 and TRBJ1-6; D gene ambiguous. This CDR3 comprises 19 residues. Germline V gene sequence: CDR1 MDHEN, CDR2 SYDVKM. Trimming stripped 5 bases from V and 0 bases from J, with 20 bases between. CDR3 amino acids: CASSPPGRGLSSYNSPLHF. The CDR3 coding sequence is TGTGCCAGCAGTCCTCCGGGCCGCGGGTTAAGCTCCTATAATTCACCCCTCCACTTT.

On this clone: One junction end does not reproduce the germline sequence, and a read error may be involved. The chain combines TRBV2 with TRBJ2-6, with D tentatively TRBD1 or TRBD2 (5 bases each). The CDR3 loop spans 10 amino acids. In germline, CDR1 is SNHLY, CDR2 FYNNEI. In nucleotides, the CDR3 is TGTGCCAGCGGGGGCAACGTCCTGACTTTC. The encoded protein is CASGGNVLTF.

The V and J genes are TRBV5-1 and TRBJ2-5, with 10 bases matching TRBD1. The germline V gene encodes CDR1 SGHRS and CDR2 YFSETQ. The CDR3 is 15 amino acids. Trimming took 3 bases from V and 4 from J; bases not matched to a gene: 6. In DNA form, the CDR3 reads TGCGCCAGCAGCTACGGACAGGGGGGGATAGAGACCCAGTACTTC. It codes for CASSYGQGGIETQYF.

The V call is TRBV6-5, the J call TRBJ2-2; TRBD1 is a possible D gene (6 bases). Per germline, CDR1 MNHEY and CDR2 SVGAGI. The CDR3 loop spans 14 amino acids. Trimming took 8 bases from V and 4 from J, leaving 14 bases between them. CDR3: CASGGPLGTGELFF. In DNA form, the CDR3 reads TGTGCCAGCGGGGGCCCCTTGGGCACCGGGGAGCTGTTTTTT.

The chain has TRBV11-1 and TRBJ2-2; 12 nucleotides agree with TRBD1. The germline gives CDR1 SGHAT, CDR2 FQDESV (reference sequence). The junction had 7 bases not matched to a gene; V was cut back by 5 bases and J by 9 bases. The CDR3 is made up of 15 amino acids. The CDR3 loop reads CASSDPGQGARELFF. For the CDR3, the DNA is TGTGCCAGCAGCGATCCGGGACAGGGGGCTCGGGAGCTGTTTTTT.

V usage is TRBV10-3 and J usage is TRBJ1-5, with D possibly being TRBD1 (5 bases). CDR3 length: 14 residues. Trimming pared 4 bases from V and 6 bases from J, leaving 13 bases between. Germline V gives CDR1 ENHRY, CDR2 SYGVKD. CDR3: CAISVARETQPQHF. The CDR3 DNA sequence: TGTGCCATCAGTGTGGCCAGGGAAACTCAGCCCCAGCATTTT.

CDR3 protein: CASSLGGSGEQYF. CDR3 nucleotide sequence: TGTGCCAGCAGTTTGGGGGGTTCGGGCGAGCAGTACTTC. This chain connects TRBV12-3 or TRBV12-4 to TRBJ2-7; possible D gene TRBD2, 6 bases. The CDR3 contains 13 residues. V lost 3 bases and J 6 bases, leaving 12 bases between the germline ends.

V gene TRBV19 combines with J gene TRBJ1-5; D perhaps matches TRBD1 (6 bases). This CDR3 has 13 amino acids. Germline assignment: CDR1 LNHDA and CDR2 SQIVND (reference sequence). V lost 4 bases, J lost 9 bases, and 13 bases lay in between. DNA for the CDR3: TGTGCCAGTAGTACTACAGGGATTTGGCCCCAGCATTTT. It is translated as CASSTTGIWPQHF.

The chain employs TRBV7-2 and TRBJ2-1; no firm D call. The V and J ends lost 0 bases and 0 bases respectively, with 6 bases between them. This CDR3 has 15 residues. In germline, CDR1 is SGHTA, CDR2 FQGNSA. This CDR3 is CASSLAADSYNEQFF. DNA of the CDR3: TGTGCCAGCAGCTTAGCCGCCGACTCCTACAATGAGCAGTTCTTC.

This clone was seen only once. The chain links TRBV24-1 to TRBJ2-3; D unclear. Germline V gives CDR1 KGHDR, CDR2 SFDVKD. V lost 3 bases, J lost 1 base, and 7 bases lay in between. The CDR3 runs 14 residues. The CDR3 here is CATSDEAGTDTQYF. The CDR3 coding sequence is TGTGCCACCAGTGATGAGGCCGGCACAGATACGCAGTATTTT.